Presented here are 16 T cell receptor beta chains from one specimen sequenced in a study of cytomegalovirus exposure and HLA in healthy donors. PCR primers comprised 60 Vbeta and 13 Jbeta primers. This table comes from immunoSEQ multiplex PCR, and its TCRdb copy is limited to in-frame clones, with some not included. The sample consists of approximately 150,000 clones, about 77% of them appearing once. Sequencing was performed on PBMCs. The receptors here all came from a woman aged 40 to 50 in good health and CMV-seropositive.

The chain links TRBV7-2 to TRBJ1-1; D is possibly TRBD1 (5 bases). Trimming stripped 6 bases from V and 3 bases from J, with 8 bases between. The germline CDR1 and CDR2 sequences are SGHTA and FQGNSA. This CDR3 is built from 12 residues. CDR3 nucleotides: TGTGCCAGCAGGGACACCTACACTGAAGCTTTCTTT. This sequence encodes CASRDTYTEAFF.

The chain links TRBV6-5 to TRBJ2-7, with TRBD2 matching over 8 bases. There are 15 residues in the CDR3. CDR1 and CDR2 (germline): MNHEY, SVGAGI. V shed 4 bases and J 2 bases; nucleotides not matched to a gene: 7. CDR3 residues: CASSSPAAGAYEQYF. DNA for the CDR3: TGTGCCAGCAGTTCCCCCGCAGCGGGGGCCTACGAGCAGTACTTC.

The chain recombines TRBV15 with TRBJ1-2, with D possibly TRBD1 on 5 matching bases. CDR1 is LNHNV, CDR2 YYDKDF, per germline (reference sequence). V lost 5 bases, J lost 4 bases, and 11 bases lay in between. This CDR3 has 13 residues. The CDR3 protein is CATSGGARYGYTF. CDR3 in DNA: TGTGCCACCAGCGGAGGGGCACGCTATGGCTACACCTTC.

The rearrangement uses TRBV6-5 and TRBJ1-2; 10 nucleotides agree with TRBD1. V was clipped by 8 bases and J by 1 base; unmatched bases: 1. Germline V CDR1 and CDR2: MNHEY, SVGAGI. The CDR3 sequence is 13 residues long. This CDR3 is CASGDRGNYGYTF. In DNA, the CDR3 is TGTGCCAGCGGGGACAGGGGTAACTATGGCTACACCTTC.

The chain employs TRBV28 and TRBJ2-7; 9 bases are a match to TRBD1. The J segment lost 3 bases and the V segment lost 3 bases, leaving 6 bases of the junction unmatched. This CDR3 has 15 amino acids. Germline V gene lookup returns CDR1 MDHEN and CDR2 SYDVKM. This CDR3 reads CASSLAGQGGYEQYF. DNA of the CDR3: TGTGCCAGCAGTTTGGCGGGACAGGGAGGCTACGAGCAGTACTTC.

This chain connects TRBV28 to TRBJ1-2; perhaps TRBD1 as D (6 bases). Trimming left V 2 bases short and J 3 bases short, with 16 bases between. Germline CDR1 is MDHEN and CDR2 is SYDVKM. The CDR3 has 16 amino acids. CDR3 bases: TGTGCCAGCAGTTTACTTGAGGGGGGGCGCGACTATGGCTACACCTTC. Amino acids: CASSLLEGGRDYGYTF.

This clone has more than one count but fewer than ten. The chain carries TRBV5-1 and TRBJ1-5, with unresolved D. Germline CDR1 reads SGHRS; CDR2 reads YFSETQ. The CDR3 contains 14 residues. Trimming shortened V by 3 bases and J by 4 bases, and 11 bases separated the two germline ends. CDR3 nucleotides: TGCGCCAGCAGCTGGGGAGGAGGAAATCAGCCCCAGCATTTT. Translating gives CASSWGGGNQPQHF.

This clone was picked up a small number of times. This chain joins TRBV5-4 and TRBJ2-5, with 9 positions matching TRBD2. The CDR3 consists of 16 residues. V shed 4 bases, J shed 7 bases, and the junction held 14 bases outside the gene matches. Germline V gene sequence: CDR1 SGHNT, CDR2 YYREEE (reference sequence). The CDR3 nucleotides are TGTGCCAGCAGCATTGAAATAGCGGGGGCTCTGGGGACCCAGTACTTC. This sequence encodes CASSIEIAGALGTQYF.

The chain links TRBV7-2 to TRBJ1-5; 8 bases agree with TRBD1. The CDR3 is 16 residues long. In germline, CDR1 is SGHTA, CDR2 FQGNSA. V lost 4 bases to trimming and J lost 3 bases; unmatched junction nucleotides: 8. CDR3 coding DNA: TGTGCCAGCAGCTACCACGGGACAGGAAACAATCAGCCCCAGCATTTT. Translating it yields CASSYHGTGNNQPQHF.

This chain connects TRBV7-2 to TRBJ2-1, with D tentatively TRBD2 (6 bases). The CDR3 loop spans 14 amino acids. V lost 3 bases, J lost 5 bases, and 11 bases lay in between. The germline CDR1 and CDR2 sequences are SGHTA and FQGNSA. CDR3 bases: TGTGCCAGCAGCTTCCAGGAGGGAGACAATGAGCAGTTCTTC. It yields the protein CASSFQEGDNEQFF. Full variable domain (rest looked up from reference TRBV7-2 and TRBJ2-1): GAGVSQSPSNKVTEKGKDVELRCDPISGHTALYWYRQSLGQGLEFLIYFQGNSAPDKSGLPSDRFSAERTGGSVSTLTIQRTQQEDSAVYLCASSFQEGDNEQFFGPGTRLTVL.

The chain links TRBV5-6 to TRBJ2-1; TRBD2 agrees at 7 bases. The V gene's germline CDR1 is SGHDT and CDR2 YYEEEE. The CDR3 has 14 residues. V shed 2 bases, J shed 7 bases, and the junction held 6 bases outside the gene matches. The CDR3 loop reads CASSFIGGRNEQFF. The DNA for the CDR3 is TGTGCCAGCAGCTTCATCGGGGGGAGGAATGAGCAGTTCTTC.

The chain has TRBV7-2 and TRBJ1-2; 7 bases align to TRBD1. The CDR3 loop spans 13 amino acids. The V and J ends lost 3 bases and 7 bases, in that order; junction bases with no gene match: 5. Per the germline V gene, CDR1 is SGHTA and CDR2 is FQGNSA. In DNA, the CDR3 is TGTGCCAGCAGCTTTGGCCAGGGGGGTGGCTACACCTTC. Protein product: CASSFGQGGGYTF.

This sequence joins TRBV7-2 and TRBJ1-5, with D possibly TRBD1 on 6 matching bases. Germline CDR1 and CDR2: SGHTA and FQGNSA. With 5 bases removed from V and 2 bases from J, the gap between germline ends came to 13 bases. The CDR3 is 15 residues long. CDR3 region: CASSPPGARNQPQHF. CDR3 coding DNA: TGTGCCAGCAGCCCCCCAGGGGCTCGCAATCAGCCCCAGCATTTT.

This rearrangement joins TRBV5-5 to TRBJ2-7; 7 positions match TRBD1. The CDR3 extends over 15 amino acids. Trimming removed 0 bases from V and 0 bases from J; junction bases left unmatched: 3. Germline CDR1 reads SGHKS; CDR2 reads YYEKEE (reference sequence). The CDR3 DNA is TGTGCCAGCAGCTTGGGTCCAGGGGGCTCCTACGAGCAGTACTTC. This encodes CASSLGPGGSYEQYF.

This clone was detected only a few times. The J gene is TRBJ2-5, the V gene TRBV2; 16 bases map to TRBD2. Germline values: CDR1 SNHLY, CDR2 FYNNEI. The J segment lost 5 bases and the V segment lost 7 bases, leaving 7 bases of the junction unmatched. There are 16 residues in the CDR3. CDR3 nucleotides: TGTGCCAGCACCGGGACTAGCGGGGGGGCCGGGGAGACCCAGTACTTC. Translated: CASTGTSGGAGETQYF.

The chain recombines TRBV28 with TRBJ2-2; the D gene is possibly TRBD2 (5 bases). V lost 5 bases and J lost 0, with 13 bases in between. The CDR3 spans 16 residues. Germline-derived CDR1 and CDR2 are MDHEN and SYDVKM. Written as DNA, the CDR3 is TGTGCCAGCAGTCCCGCAGAACTAGCGAACACCGGGGAGCTGTTTTTT. The encoded protein is CASSPAELANTGELFF.